A single T cell receptor (beta chain) is shown here with its context. What it recognizes is unknown. This entry belongs to a study of vaccination and CD4 T cells after COVID-19. Background on the study: Two mRNA vaccine doses were given, either BNT162b2 or mRNA-1273. Blood was drawn a median roughly 67 days post second dose, range 14 to 241.

Described treatment: roughly ten-day PBMC culture with coronavirus spike peptide pools or control peptides (ViraFEST assay). Researchers used the Oncomine TCR Beta short-read assay to sequence DNA from cultured CD4+ T cells. TCRdb redid the calling of the PCR reads with MiXCR, one entry per CDR3 protein. The data contain 20,000 to 30,000 distinct CDR3 sequences, about 56% of them singletons. Study observations and caveats: The median proportion of reactive clones detected only post-vaccination in convalescent patients was over 65%.

The CDR3 has 13 residues. Germline CDR1 and CDR2: LNHDA and SQIVND (reference sequence). J gave up 6 bases and V 1 base, and 1 base lay outside the gene matches. This receptor was identified in a human donor who had recovered from COVID-19. Sequences were obtained from CD4+ T cells from blood, cultured in vitro. J is TRBJ2-3 and V is TRBV19; TRBD2 matches 7 bases. CDR3 residues: CASSIATSDTQYF. The DNA for the CDR3 is TGTGCCAGTAGTATAGCGACTAGCGATACGCAGTATTTT.